This passage covers 10 T cell receptor beta chains from one sample sequenced in a study of shared clonotypes between healthy human individuals. Clones were sequenced by immunoSEQ multiplex PCR, and TCRdb holds only the in-frame ones, with some missing. The sample contains over 400,000 clones, about 78% of which appear only once. The sample comprised PBMCs. The origin of the receptors is a woman between 40 and 55 years old in good health. Some clones in this sample may be carry-over from other donors' samples.

The V call is TRBV27, the J call TRBJ2-7; D is uncertain. CDR1 MNHEY and CDR2 SMNVEV come from the germline V gene (reference sequence). This CDR3 has 10 amino acids. V was pared by 2 bases and J by 6 bases, with 2 bases between. The CDR3 DNA sequence: TGTGCCAGCAGTTTACTCGAGCAGTACTTC. Protein sequence: CASSLLEQYF.

The chain links TRBV7-3 to TRBJ2-5; 12 bases match TRBD2. The V gene end was trimmed by 5 bases and the J gene end by 5 bases; junction bases not matched to a gene: 3. The CDR3 runs to 14 residues. Germline loops: CDR1 SGHTA, CDR2 FQGTGA. As DNA, the CDR3 is TGTGCCAGCAGCAAGACTAGCGGGAGTGAGACCCAGTACTTC. This sequence encodes CASSKTSGSETQYF.

In DNA, the CDR3 is TGTGCCAGCAGCCCCCTCGCGGGAGGTCTTTCCGGGGAGCTGTTTTTT. As protein: CASSPLAGGLSGELFF. The chain links TRBV7-3 to TRBJ2-2, with 8 bases matching TRBD2. This CDR3 has 16 residues. V lost 5 bases, J lost 6 bases, and 11 bases stayed unmatched. Per the germline V gene, CDR1 is SGHTA and CDR2 is FQGTGA. The full variable domain, with the rest looked up from reference TRBV7-3 and TRBJ2-2, is GAGVSQTPSNKVTEKGKYVELRCDPISGHTALYWYRQSLGQGPEFLIYFQGTGAADDSGLPNDRFFAVRPEGSVSTLKIQRTERGDSAVYLCASSPLAGGLSGELFFGEGSRLTVL.

This chain links TRBV5-5 with TRBJ1-1; D possibly corresponds to TRBD1 (5 bases). The CDR3 runs to 14 residues. Germline loops: CDR1 SGHKS, CDR2 YYEKEE (reference sequence). Trimming left V 2 bases short and J 0 bases short, with 8 bases between. The CDR3 spells CASSFRGMNTEAFF. The CDR3 DNA follows: TGTGCCAGCAGCTTTAGGGGAATGAACACTGAAGCTTTCTTT.

The table lists this clone with a few counts. The gene calls are TRBV6-1 and TRBJ2-1, with a possible D match to TRBD2 (5 bases). The CDR3 has 15 residues. CDR1 and CDR2 (germline): MNHNS, SASEGT. V lost 6 bases, J lost 4 bases, and 16 bases lay in between. The CDR3 DNA reads as TGTGCCAGCAGCCTCGGGAACCTGGGGTACAATGAGCAGTTCTTC. Protein: CASSLGNLGYNEQFF.

This clone showed up just a few times. The chain employs TRBV5-1 and TRBJ1-1; D not resolved. The CDR3 is 15 residues long. Trimming pared 3 bases from V and 0 bases from J, leaving 12 bases between. Germline V gene data show CDR1 as SGHRS and CDR2 as YFSETQ. CDR3 sequence reads: CASSSASGMNTEAFF. In DNA, the CDR3 is TGCGCCAGCAGCTCTGCCTCGGGAATGAACACTGAAGCTTTCTTT.

Here the CDR3 reads CASNRLDTQYF. As DNA, the CDR3 is TGTGCCTCCAACCGACTGGATACGCAGTATTTT. The chain couples TRBV6-7 to TRBJ2-3; D is unclear. Being an ORF, TRBV6-7 has a function that is uncertain. With 11 bases removed from V and 6 bases from J, the gap between germline ends came to 12 bases. The CDR3 length is 11 residues.

The CDR3 protein is CASRMILADTQYF. The DNA of the CDR3 is TGTGCCAGCAGAATGATTTTGGCAGATACGCAGTATTTT. This sequence joins TRBV27 and TRBJ2-3, with no clear D. V lost 6 bases and J lost 4, with 11 bases in between. Germline assignment: CDR1 MNHEY and CDR2 SMNVEV (reference sequence). CDR3 size: 13 residues.

This sequence joins TRBV19 and TRBJ2-1, with 7 bases identical to TRBD2. In germline, CDR1 is LNHDA, CDR2 SQIVND (reference sequence). With 3 bases clipped from V and 2 bases from J, the junction kept 4 bases outside the gene matches. This CDR3 spans 15 amino acids. The CDR3 nucleotides read TGTGCCAGTAGTATCAGGCGGGAGCCCTACAATGAGCAGTTCTTC. This codes for CASSIRREPYNEQFF.

The CDR3 region has the DNA TGTGCCAGCAGCTTGGGTGGGGGGCTTGGAGATACGCAGTATTTT. It specifies CASSLGGGLGDTQYF. V gene TRBV5-4 combines with J gene TRBJ2-3; D tentatively fits TRBD1 or TRBD2 (6 bases each). Germline CDR1 and CDR2: SGHNT and YYREEE (reference sequence). This CDR3 has 15 residues. Trimming pared 0 bases from V and 5 bases from J, leaving 13 bases between.